The sequence of this TCR beta chain was determined in a study of identical twins. Trimming took off 5 bases at V and 4 bases at J, with 17 bases between the two ends. This CDR3 contains 15 residues. Germline CDR1 reads SGHAT; CDR2 reads FQNNGV. Only healthy Caucasians were included as donors. Notes on the study in general: Insertions were reduced in abundant cord blood beta clonotypes but not in memory repertoires. The authors noted that invariant MAIT and iNKT cells could partly confound zero-insertion analyses.

Unique molecular identifiers were in the cDNA, with template-switch universal primer binding. TCRdb reprocessed the 5' RACE reads via MiXCR and lists one record per CDR3 protein. The sample contains approximately 600,000 distinct CDR3 sequences, 9.5% to 10% of which appear only once. In its sample, this clonotype was seen a few times. The antigen remains undetermined. The same specimen was also included in a second study, on yellow fever vaccine responses in identical twins.

The gene calls are TRBV11-2 and TRBJ1-1; D may be TRBD1 (6 bases). Material for sequencing was PBMCs. The sequence derives from a woman younger than 30 in good health. The CDR3 is CASSLRTGRSTEAFF. In DNA, the CDR3 is TGTGCCAGCAGCCTCCGTACAGGGAGGAGCACTGAAGCTTTCTTT.